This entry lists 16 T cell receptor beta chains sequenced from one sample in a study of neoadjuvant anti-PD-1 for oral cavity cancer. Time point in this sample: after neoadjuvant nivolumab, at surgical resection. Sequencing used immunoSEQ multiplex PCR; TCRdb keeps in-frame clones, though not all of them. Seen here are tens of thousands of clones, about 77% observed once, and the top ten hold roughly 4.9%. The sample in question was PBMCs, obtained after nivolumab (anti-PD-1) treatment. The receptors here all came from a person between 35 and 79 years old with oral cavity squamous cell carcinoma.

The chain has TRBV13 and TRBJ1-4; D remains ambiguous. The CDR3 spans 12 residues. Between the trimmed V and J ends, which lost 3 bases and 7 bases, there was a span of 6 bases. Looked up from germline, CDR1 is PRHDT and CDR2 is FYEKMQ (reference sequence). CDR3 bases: TGTGCCAGCAGCTTGGATCGTGAAAAACTGTTTTTT. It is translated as CASSLDREKLFF.

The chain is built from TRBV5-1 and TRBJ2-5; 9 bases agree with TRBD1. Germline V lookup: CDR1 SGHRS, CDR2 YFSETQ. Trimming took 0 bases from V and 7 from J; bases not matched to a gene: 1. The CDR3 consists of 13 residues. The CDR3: CASSLGQGGTQYF. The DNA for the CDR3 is TGCGCCAGCAGCTTGGGACAGGGGGGGACCCAGTACTTC. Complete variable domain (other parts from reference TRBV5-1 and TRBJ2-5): KAGVTQTPRYLIKTRGQQVTLSCSPISGHRSVSWYQQTPGQGLQFLFEYFSETQRNKGNFPGRFSGRQFSNSRSEMNVSTLELGDSALYLCASSLGQGGTQYFGPGTRLLVL.

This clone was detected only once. The CDR3 sequence: CATKADTSGNTIYF. As DNA, the CDR3 is TGTGCCACCAAGGCAGACACCTCTGGAAACACCATATATTTT. This chain uses TRBV6-1 with TRBJ1-3, with no clear D. Trimming pared 10 bases from V and 0 bases from J, leaving 13 bases between. Germline loops: CDR1 MNHNS, CDR2 SASEGT. The CDR3 covers 14 residues.

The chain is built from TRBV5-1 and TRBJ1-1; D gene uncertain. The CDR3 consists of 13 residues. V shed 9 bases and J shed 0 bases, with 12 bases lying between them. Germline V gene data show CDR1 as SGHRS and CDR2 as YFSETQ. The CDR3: CATKPGLNTEAFF. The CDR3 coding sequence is TGCGCCACCAAGCCGGGATTGAACACTGAAGCTTTCTTT.

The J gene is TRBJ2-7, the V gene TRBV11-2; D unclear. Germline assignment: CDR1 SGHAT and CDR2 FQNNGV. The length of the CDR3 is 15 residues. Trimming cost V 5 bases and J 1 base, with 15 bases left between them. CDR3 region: CASSPPGSVSYEQYF. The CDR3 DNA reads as TGTGCCAGCAGCCCCCCCGGGTCCGTTTCCTACGAGCAGTACTTC.

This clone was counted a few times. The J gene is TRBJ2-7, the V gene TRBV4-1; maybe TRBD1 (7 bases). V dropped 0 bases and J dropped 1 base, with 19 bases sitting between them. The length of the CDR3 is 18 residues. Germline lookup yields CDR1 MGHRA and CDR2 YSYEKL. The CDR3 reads CASSQDWLKGGQSYEQYF. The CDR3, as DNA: TGCGCCAGCAGCCAAGATTGGCTGAAGGGGGGACAGTCCTACGAGCAGTACTTC.

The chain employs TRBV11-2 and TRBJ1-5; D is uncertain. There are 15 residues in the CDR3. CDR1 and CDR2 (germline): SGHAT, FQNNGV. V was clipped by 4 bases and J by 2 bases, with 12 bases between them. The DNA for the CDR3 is TGTGCCAGCAGCTCCGGAGTGGGAGGCAATCAGCCCCAGCATTTT. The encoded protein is CASSSGVGGNQPQHF.

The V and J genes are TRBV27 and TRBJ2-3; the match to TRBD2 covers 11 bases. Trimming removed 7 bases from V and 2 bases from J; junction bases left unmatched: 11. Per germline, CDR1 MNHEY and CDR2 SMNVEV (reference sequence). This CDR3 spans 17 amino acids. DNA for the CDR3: TGTGCCAGCACCCCCCGTGATAGCGGGGGGGCCACAGATACGCAGTATTTT. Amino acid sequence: CASTPRDSGGATDTQYF.

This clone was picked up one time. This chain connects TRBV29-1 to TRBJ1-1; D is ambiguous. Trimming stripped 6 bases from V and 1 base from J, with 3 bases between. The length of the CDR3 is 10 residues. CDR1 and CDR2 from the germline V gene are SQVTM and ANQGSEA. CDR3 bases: TGCAGCGTGGAGAACACTGAAGCTTTCTTT. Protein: CSVENTEAFF.

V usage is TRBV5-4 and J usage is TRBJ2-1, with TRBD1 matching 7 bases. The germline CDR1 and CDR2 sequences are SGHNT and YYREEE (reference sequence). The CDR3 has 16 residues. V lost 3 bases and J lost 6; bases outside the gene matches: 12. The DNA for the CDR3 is TGTGCCAGCAGCTCCAGGGACAGAGGATACTTCAATGAGCAGTTCTTC. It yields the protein CASSSRDRGYFNEQFF.

DNA for the CDR3: TGTGCCTGGGGCGCGGGGGAGTACGAGCAGTACTTC. This encodes CAWGAGEYEQYF. The chain links TRBV30 to TRBJ2-7, with 7 bases matching TRBD2. The V gene end was trimmed by 5 bases and the J gene end by 4 bases; junction bases not matched to a gene: 5. Germline assignment: CDR1 GTSNPN and CDR2 SVGIG (reference sequence). The CDR3 loop spans 12 amino acids.

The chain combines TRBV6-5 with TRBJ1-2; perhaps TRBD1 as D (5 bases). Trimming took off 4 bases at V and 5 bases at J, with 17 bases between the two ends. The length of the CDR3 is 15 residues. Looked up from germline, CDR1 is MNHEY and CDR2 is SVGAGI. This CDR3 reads CASSFSSDSGYGYTF. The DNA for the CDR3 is TGTGCCAGCAGTTTCTCGTCTGACAGTGGATATGGCTACACCTTC.

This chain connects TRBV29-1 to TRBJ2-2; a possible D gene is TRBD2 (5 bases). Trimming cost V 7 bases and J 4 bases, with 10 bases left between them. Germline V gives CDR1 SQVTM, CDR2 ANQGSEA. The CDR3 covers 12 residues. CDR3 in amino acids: CSALVITGELFF. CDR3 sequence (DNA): TGCAGCGCACTAGTTATCACCGGGGAGCTGTTTTTT.

CDR3 in amino acids: CASSRQGITNEKLFF. The CDR3 DNA is TGCGCCAGCAGCCGACAGGGTATAACTAATGAAAAACTGTTTTTT. The chain has TRBV4-1 and TRBJ1-4; 7 bases are a match to TRBD1. With 4 bases clipped from V and 1 base from J, the junction kept 3 bases outside the gene matches. CDR3 length: 15 residues. Germline CDR1 MGHRA, CDR2 YSYEKL.

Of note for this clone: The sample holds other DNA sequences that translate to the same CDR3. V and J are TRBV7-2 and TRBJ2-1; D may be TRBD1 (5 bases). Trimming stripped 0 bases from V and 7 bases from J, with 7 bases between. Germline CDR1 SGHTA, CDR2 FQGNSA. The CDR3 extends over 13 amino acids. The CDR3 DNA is TGTGCCAGCAGCTTAGCGCAGGGAAATGAGCAGTTCTTC. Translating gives CASSLAQGNEQFF. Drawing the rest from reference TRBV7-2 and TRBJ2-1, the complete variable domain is GAGVSQSPSNKVTEKGKDVELRCDPISGHTALYWYRQSLGQGLEFLIYFQGNSAPDKSGLPSDRFSAERTGGSVSTLTIQRTQQEDSAVYLCASSLAQGNEQFFGPGTRLTVL.

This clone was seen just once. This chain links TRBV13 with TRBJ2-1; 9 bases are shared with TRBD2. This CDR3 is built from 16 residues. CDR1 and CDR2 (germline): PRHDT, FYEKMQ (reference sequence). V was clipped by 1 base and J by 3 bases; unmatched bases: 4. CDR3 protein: CASSLVAGGVYNEQFF. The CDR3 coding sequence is TGTGCCAGCAGCTTAGTGGCGGGGGGGGTCTACAATGAGCAGTTCTTC.